The 15 T cell receptor beta chains presented below share a single source sample, sequenced in a study of beta chain features in type 1 diabetes. Investigators reverse transcribed all isolated RNA, so they sequenced expressed TCRB transcripts. Clones were sequenced by immunoSEQ multiplex PCR, and TCRdb holds only the in-frame ones, with some missing. The sample contains approximately 300,000 clones, more than 9.5% of which appear only once. The sequencing sample was made of naive CD4+ T cells from blood. Every receptor here comes from a woman in her twenties or thirties in good health.

This clone was detected only a few times. One junction end does not reproduce the germline sequence, and a read error may be involved. This chain connects TRBV10-3 to TRBJ2-7; 12 nucleotides align to TRBD2. Germline-derived CDR1 and CDR2 are ENHRY and SYGVKD. The CDR3 runs 12 residues. CDR3 sequence (DNA): TGTGCCATCAGTGAAACTAGCGGGAGGACCGATTTC. Translation gives CAISETSGRTDF.

The genes are TRBV28 and TRBJ1-5; D unclear. The V end lost 5 bases, the J end lost 0 bases, and 14 bases lay between the germline ends. The CDR3 has 16 residues. Per the germline V gene, CDR1 is MDHEN and CDR2 is SYDVKM. The CDR3 DNA reads TGTGCCAGCAGTCGAAAGGAGTACTATAGCAATCAGCCCCAGCATTTT. Its translation is CASSRKEYYSNQPQHF.

In its sample, this clone was seen a few times. The chain couples TRBV10-3 to TRBJ2-3, with TRBD1 matching over 7 bases. Trimming took 4 bases from V and 0 from J; bases not matched to a gene: 7. This CDR3 contains 16 residues. Germline CDR1 ENHRY, CDR2 SYGVKD. CDR3: CAISGGQTTSTDTQYF. The CDR3 nucleotides are TGTGCCATCAGTGGGGGACAGACAACTAGCACAGATACGCAGTATTTT.

This chain joins TRBV25-1 and TRBJ2-3, with 9 bases identical to TRBD2. The junction had 5 bases not matched to a gene; V was cut back by 2 bases and J by 2 bases. This CDR3 is built from 16 residues. Germline V gene data show CDR1 as MGHDK and CDR2 as SYGVNS. The CDR3 nucleotides read TGTGCCAGCAGTGAAAGACTAGCGGAACCCACAGATACGCAGTATTTT. This codes for CASSERLAEPTDTQYF.

The CDR3 nucleotides are TGTGCCAGCAGCATAACCGGGACTAGGATGGCAGATACGCAGTATTTT. Its translation: CASSITGTRMADTQYF. This chain links TRBV9 with TRBJ2-3; 8 bases agree with TRBD2. Trimming removed 4 bases from V and 4 bases from J; junction bases left unmatched: 11. The CDR3 has 16 residues. Germline V gene sequence: CDR1 SGDLS, CDR2 YYNGEE. Full variable domain (outside the CDR3, taken from reference TRBV9 and TRBJ2-3): DSGVTQTPKHLITATGQRVTLRCSPRSGDLSVYWYQQSLDQGLQFLIQYYNGEERAKGNILERFSAQQFPDLHSELNLSSLELGDSALYFCASSITGTRMADTQYFGPGTRLTVL.

This clone was detected a few times. The genes are TRBV6-5 and TRBJ2-5; D is perhaps TRBD2 (6 bases). Trimming cost V 6 bases and J 5 bases, with 19 bases left between them. Looked up from germline, CDR1 is MNHEY and CDR2 is SVGAGI. There are 15 residues in the CDR3. As DNA, the CDR3 is TGTGCCAGCAGCAGTGGCGGCTTCCGGGGGGAGACCCAGTACTTC. It codes for CASSSGGFRGETQYF.

This clone has ten or more counts. The gene calls are TRBV29-1 and TRBJ2-4; 8 bases are shared with TRBD1. Germline lookup yields CDR1 SQVTM and CDR2 ANQGSEA. The CDR3 sequence is 15 residues long. J was trimmed by 0 bases and V by 4 bases; bases with no gene match: 5. CDR3 in DNA: TGCAGCGTTGTAGTGACAGGGGTAGCCAAAAACATTCAGTACTTC. It translates to CSVVVTGVAKNIQYF.

The V call is TRBV29-1, the J call TRBJ2-5, with 7 bases fitting TRBD1. The assigned J gene may be wrong: the sequence end matches TRBJ2-7 better. Germline loops: CDR1 SQVTM, CDR2 ANQGSEA. The CDR3 is made up of 13 amino acids. DNA of the CDR3: TGCAGCGTCGCCGGGACAGAGTCTTCCGAGCAGTACTTC. Residues: CSVAGTESSEQYF.

The chain couples TRBV7-2 to TRBJ2-3, with a weak D call TRBD1 (6 bases). The germline CDR1 and CDR2 sequences are SGHTA and FQGNSA. CDR3 length: 15 residues. The V and J ends lost 5 bases and 1 base respectively, with 13 bases between them. The DNA of the CDR3 is TGTGCCAGCAGCCAACAGGGATTAGGCACAGATACGCAGTATTTT. The encoded protein is CASSQQGLGTDTQYF.

CDR3: CASSQLAYSTDTQYF. In DNA form, the CDR3 reads TGCGCCAGCAGCCAACTAGCGTACAGCACAGATACGCAGTATTTT. The chain is built from TRBV4-3 and TRBJ2-3; D is perhaps TRBD2 (6 bases). Germline V lookup: CDR1 LGHNA, CDR2 YSLEER. CDR3 length: 15 amino acids. V was trimmed by 2 bases and J by 0 bases, leaving 9 bases between them.

This chain connects TRBV4-2 to TRBJ2-3, with D unclear. Germline V lookup: CDR1 LGHNA, CDR2 YNFKEQ. The CDR3 runs 15 residues. V lost 1 base and J 2 bases, leaving 10 bases between the germline ends. The CDR3 loop reads CASSQAGQITDTQYF. The CDR3 bases are TGTGCCAGCAGCCAAGCAGGCCAGATCACAGATACGCAGTATTTT.

This clone was seen more than once but under ten times. The chain employs TRBV5-1 and TRBJ1-1, with D unclear. This CDR3 contains 13 residues. Looked up from germline, CDR1 is SGHRS and CDR2 is YFSETQ. V shed 8 bases and J shed 5 bases, with 16 bases lying between them. CDR3 coding DNA: TGCGCCAGTAGACCGCGGGGTGAGACTGAAGCTTTCTTT. Its translation: CASRPRGETEAFF.

This sequence joins TRBV6-4 and TRBJ2-1, with D uncertain. The CDR3 covers 14 residues. V was pared by 3 bases and J by 0 bases, with 6 bases between. Germline CDR1 is MRHNA and CDR2 is SNTAGT. DNA for the CDR3: TGTGCCAGCAGTGAATCTAGCTCCTACAATGAGCAGTTCTTC. Translation gives CASSESSSYNEQFF.

This clone came up a few times. The chain has TRBV30 and TRBJ2-2; TRBD1 matches 9 bases. The CDR3 runs to 16 residues. The J segment lost 6 bases and the V segment lost 2 bases, leaving 10 bases of the junction unmatched. Germline loops: CDR1 GTSNPN, CDR2 SVGIG (reference sequence). CDR3 residues: CAWSLRTGVLAGELFF. CDR3 sequence (DNA): TGTGCCTGGAGTTTACGGACAGGGGTATTGGCCGGGGAGCTGTTTTTT. Using reference TRBV30 and TRBJ2-2 for the parts outside the CDR3, the full variable domain is SQTIHQWPATLVQPVGSPLSLECTVEGTSNPNLYWYRQAAGRGLQLLFYSVGIGQISSEVPQNLSASRPQDRQFILSSKKLLLSDSGFYLCAWSLRTGVLAGELFFGEGSRLTVL.

The V gene is TRBV7-3, the J gene TRBJ2-1; 9 bases fit TRBD2. This CDR3 is built from 15 residues. Germline V gene lookup returns CDR1 SGHTA and CDR2 FQGTGA. The V and J ends lost 2 bases and 8 bases, in that order; junction bases with no gene match: 7. Written as DNA, the CDR3 is TGTGCCAGCAGCTTATCAGGCGGGAGGGCCGATGAGCAGTTCTTC. Protein product: CASSLSGGRADEQFF.